This T cell receptor beta chain was sequenced during a study of T cell clones after liver transplantation. Whole-study context: Three of eight recipients were HCV-positive; others had non-autoimmune, non-viral indications. Until 12-24 months post-transplant, subjects got standard immunosuppression and no induction. Study observations and caveats: In most of the 8 subjects, circulating graft-donor-reactive CD4 TCRbeta sequences fell significantly after transplant.

Only in-frame clones appear in the TCRdb table, and some are missing; sequencing was by immunoSEQ multiplex PCR. Here the sample spans around 9,100 clones, about 80% being singletons. A remark on this clone: Antigen unknown.

The CDR3 spans 16 residues. The germline V gene has CDR1 SGHDT and CDR2 YYEEEE. The germline V and J ends were trimmed by 0 bases and 0 bases, with 13 bases remaining between them. This TCR derives from a human donor who received a liver transplant. Sequenced material: CD8+ T cells from blood, taken before liver transplant. V and J are TRBV5-6 and TRBJ2-7; possibly TRBD1 for D (5 bases). CDR3 sequence reads: CASSLERGVLSYEQYF. The CDR3 nucleotides are TGTGCCAGCAGCTTGGAAAGGGGCGTCCTCTCCTACGAGCAGTACTTC.